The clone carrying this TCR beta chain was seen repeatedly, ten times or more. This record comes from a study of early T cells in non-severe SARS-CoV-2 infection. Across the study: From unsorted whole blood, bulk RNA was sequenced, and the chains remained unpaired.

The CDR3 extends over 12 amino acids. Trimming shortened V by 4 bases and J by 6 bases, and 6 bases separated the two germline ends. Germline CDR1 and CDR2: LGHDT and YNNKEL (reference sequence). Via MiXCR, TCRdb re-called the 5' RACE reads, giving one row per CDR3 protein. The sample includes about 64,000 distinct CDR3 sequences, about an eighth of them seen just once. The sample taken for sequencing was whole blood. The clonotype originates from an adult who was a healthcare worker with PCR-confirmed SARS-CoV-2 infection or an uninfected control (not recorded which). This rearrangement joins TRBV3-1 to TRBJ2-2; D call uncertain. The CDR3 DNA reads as TGTGCCAGCAGCCCCCAACCCGGGGAGCTGTTTTTT. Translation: CASSPQPGELFF.